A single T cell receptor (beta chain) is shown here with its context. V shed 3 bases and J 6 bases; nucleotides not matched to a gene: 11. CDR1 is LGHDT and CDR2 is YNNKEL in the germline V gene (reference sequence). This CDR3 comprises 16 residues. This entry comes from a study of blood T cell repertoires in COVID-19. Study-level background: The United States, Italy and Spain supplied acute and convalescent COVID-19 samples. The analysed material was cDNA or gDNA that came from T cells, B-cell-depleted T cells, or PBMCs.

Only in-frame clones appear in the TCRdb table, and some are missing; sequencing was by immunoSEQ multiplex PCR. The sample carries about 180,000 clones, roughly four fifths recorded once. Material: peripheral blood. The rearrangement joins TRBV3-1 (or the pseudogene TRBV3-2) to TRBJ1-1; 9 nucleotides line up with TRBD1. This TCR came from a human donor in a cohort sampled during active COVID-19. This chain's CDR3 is CASSQSGQGWGAEAFF. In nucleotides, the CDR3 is TGTGCCAGCAGCCAGTCGGGACAGGGTTGGGGGGCTGAAGCTTTCTTT.